The clone carrying this TCR beta chain showed up many times. Its matching antigen is unknown. Germline-derived CDR1 and CDR2 are WSHSY and SAAADI. The germline V and J ends were trimmed by 2 bases and 2 bases, with 11 bases remaining between them. CDR3 size: 15 residues. The sample belongs to a study of T-cell reconstitution after alpha-beta-depleted transplantation in children. The study, taken as a whole, reports: After transplant, at about two months, alpha-beta T cells were reportedly derived from several hundred expanded graft clones. At one year after transplant, newly produced T cells mostly accounted for T-cell counts and diversity. Some patients showed high day-60 TCRbeta diversity, which derived from surviving recipient T cells and thymic progenitors.

Unique molecular identifiers were incorporated during preparation of the TCRbeta library. TCRdb used MiXCR to reprocess the PCR reads, holding one entry per CDR3 protein. Of hundreds of thousands of distinct CDR3 sequences listed, about an eighth are singletons. The V call is TRBV10-2, the J call TRBJ2-3; D unresolved. The sample consisted of PBMCs, taken before TCRalphabeta/CD19-depleted stem cell transplant. The source is a girl aged 2-10 years with congenital amegakaryocytic thrombocytopenia, due to receive a stem cell transplant. CDR3 protein: CASSEPDWATDTQYF. CDR3 bases: TGCGCCAGCAGTGAGCCCGACTGGGCCACAGATACGCAGTATTTT.